This T cell receptor beta chain was identified during a study of tumor-infiltrating lymphocytes in oesophageal squamous cell carcinoma. In its sample, this clonotype was seen once. This CDR3 fails to terminate in the conserved phenylalanine or tryptophan, so it likely reflects a read error. Using its own MiXCR run on the PCR reads, TCRdb lists one record per CDR3 protein. The sample records approximately 13,000 distinct CDR3 sequences, 45% to 50% being singletons. Germline assignment: CDR1 SGHTA and CDR2 FQGNSA. The CDR3 runs 18 residues. V shed 3 bases, J shed 0 bases, and the junction held 9 bases outside the gene matches.

The rearrangement links TRBV7-2 to TRBJ2-1; 9 bases align to TRBD2. The source is a male donor with esophageal squamous cell carcinoma. Material: blood. DNA for the CDR3: TGTGCCAGCAGCTTTCGCGCGAGCGGGAGGAGCTCCTACAATGAGCAGTTCTTG. Translation: CASSFRASGRSSYNEQFL.